Below, one T cell receptor (beta chain) is given with its context. No antigen is known for it. The TCR beta cDNA libraries contained unique molecular identifiers. TCRdb reprocessed the PCR reads via MiXCR and lists one record per CDR3 protein. The sample contains more than 500,000 distinct CDR3 sequences, 30% to 40% of which appear only once. The sample originates from a study of post-analysis software for immune sequencing data. Whole-study findings and limits: Multiple sclerosis was associated with a significant reduction in normalized Chao1 diversity relative to controls.

Sequencing was performed on blood. The clonotype comes from a girl aged 2-17 years with multiple sclerosis.

The DNA of the CDR3 is TGTGCCAGCAGCCCGGTTATTTTCTCTGGGGCCAACGTCCTGACTTTC. Its translation is CASSPVIFSGANVLTF. The chain couples TRBV9 to TRBJ2-6, with D uncertain. V shed 4 bases and J shed 0 bases, with 11 bases lying between them. Per germline, CDR1 SGDLS and CDR2 YYNGEE. The CDR3 loop spans 16 amino acids.